This T cell receptor (beta chain) is from a study of cytomegalovirus exposure and HLA in healthy donors. As for the study in general: From donors who were HLA-typed, an early data release held approximately 84 million unique TCRs.

Whole-study results and caveats: In vitro work confirmed that a few CMV-associated chains recognize CMV antigens. Clonal expansion, a later analysis showed, was greater in HLA-associated TCR beta chains than in equally common others. An analysis was carried out later, and it reportedly showed fewer N-insertions in an Asian-associated ancestry cluster than the approximately 700-donor mean.

The CDR3 spans 16 residues. V was shortened by 1 base and J by 0 bases, with 10 bases between the two germline ends. Germline V gene lookup returns CDR1 MNHEY and CDR2 SVGAGI. This clone was observed a few times. Its antigen is undetermined. Primers included in the PCR were 60 Vbeta and 13 Jbeta primers. This table comes from immunoSEQ multiplex PCR, and its TCRdb copy is limited to in-frame clones, with some not included. The sample lists roughly 110,000 clones; approximately 76% were seen once. Specimen: PBMCs. The receptor was isolated from a man younger than 30 in good health and CMV-seronegative. The gene calls are TRBV6-5 and TRBJ1-3; D remains ambiguous. The DNA of the CDR3 is TGTGCCAGCAGTTACTGGTCAGGACTCTCTGGAAACACCATATATTTT. Encoded protein: CASSYWSGLSGNTIYF.